The next 25 T cell receptor beta chains were all read from a single sample in a study of siplizumab effects on memory and regulatory T cells. This table comes from immunoSEQ multiplex PCR, and its TCRdb copy is limited to in-frame clones, with some not included. Among 60,000 to 70,000 clones listed, roughly 88% were seen once. Sequencing was done on a sample of Tregs sorted from blood. These TCRs come from a human donor in good health.

The chain joins TRBV5-5 to TRBJ2-2; D gene unclear. V lost 0 bases and J 8 bases, leaving 8 bases between the germline ends. Germline V lookup: CDR1 SGHKS, CDR2 YYEKEE (reference sequence). This CDR3 is 13 amino acids long. Written as DNA, the CDR3 is TGTGCCAGCAGCTTGGCCCCGGAGGGGGAGCTGTTTTTT. Protein product: CASSLAPEGELFF.

The J gene is TRBJ2-7, the V gene TRBV7-6; 11 positions agree with TRBD2. V lost 5 bases and J lost 2; bases outside the gene matches: 8. Germline-derived CDR1 and CDR2 are SGHVS and FNYEAQ. This CDR3 is 16 amino acids long. CDR3 protein: CASSPTPTSGAYEQYF. The CDR3 DNA is TGTGCCAGCAGCCCTACTCCGACTAGCGGGGCCTACGAGCAGTACTTC.

The chain joins TRBV4-2 to TRBJ2-1; D not certain. V was shortened by 3 bases and J by 2 bases, with 8 bases between the two germline ends. CDR1 and CDR2 from the germline V gene are LGHNA and YNFKEQ. The length of the CDR3 is 14 residues. The CDR3 nucleotides read TGTGCCAGCAGCCAGGGCGGCCCCTACAATGAGCAGTTCTTC. It encodes CASSQGGPYNEQFF.

The V gene is TRBV9, the J gene TRBJ2-7, with D unresolved. This CDR3 is 15 amino acids long. The V gene's germline CDR1 is SGDLS and CDR2 YYNGEE. V shed 0 bases and J shed 0 bases, with 10 bases lying between them. The CDR3 loop is CASSVGWANSYEQYF. CDR3 nucleotides: TGTGCCAGCAGCGTAGGGTGGGCGAACTCCTACGAGCAGTACTTC.

V usage is TRBV4-1 and J usage is TRBJ2-2; 7 bases map to TRBD1. There are 15 residues in the CDR3. Germline V lookup: CDR1 MGHRA, CDR2 YSYEKL. V lost 4 bases, J lost 7 bases, and 9 bases stayed unmatched. CDR3 bases: TGCGCCAGCAGCCCGTACAGGGGATCCGGCGGGGAGCTGTTTTTT. Amino acids: CASSPYRGSGGELFF.

The chain uses TRBV7-2 and TRBJ2-1; D might be TRBD2 (6 bases). CDR3 length: 15 amino acids. CDR1 and CDR2 from the germline V gene are SGHTA and FQGNSA. The V end was cut by 1 base, the J end by 5 bases, with 12 bases between. The CDR3 sequence is CASSLGAGTHNEQFF. CDR3 coding DNA: TGTGCCAGCAGCTTAGGAGCGGGTACGCACAATGAGCAGTTCTTC.

This sequence joins TRBV19 and TRBJ2-4; D is perhaps TRBD1 or TRBD2 (6 bases each). CDR1 and CDR2 (germline): LNHDA, SQIVND (reference sequence). Trimming pared 5 bases from V and 6 bases from J, leaving 14 bases between. The CDR3 is made up of 14 amino acids. CDR3 nucleotides: TGTGCCAGTAGTGCGACGGGGGCTGGAAACATTCAGTACTTC. Translating gives CASSATGAGNIQYF.

The genes are TRBV25-1 and TRBJ1-6; 9 nucleotides agree with TRBD1. From germline, CDR1 is MGHDK and CDR2 SYGVNS. The CDR3 sequence is 16 residues long. Trimming took 4 bases from V and 3 from J; bases not matched to a gene: 4. CDR3 sequence reads: CASSGGQGHYNSPLHF. In nucleotides, the CDR3 is TGTGCCAGCAGTGGGGGACAGGGCCACTATAATTCACCCCTCCACTTT.

This clone was counted only a few times. The CDR3 DNA sequence: TGCGCCAGCAGCTTGATCCCAGGCCGCGAGTACTTC. Its translation is CASSLIPGREYF. The rearrangement links TRBV5-1 to TRBJ2-7; no clear D gene. The CDR3 spans 12 residues. With 1 base removed from V and 11 bases from J, the gap between germline ends came to 13 bases. Per the germline V gene, CDR1 is SGHRS and CDR2 is YFSETQ.

The chain carries TRBV4-2 and TRBJ2-5; TRBD2 agrees at 13 bases. The ends lost 4 bases at V and 5 bases at J; junction bases unmatched: 7. The CDR3 contains 16 residues. Looked up from germline, CDR1 is LGHNA and CDR2 is YNFKEQ. The CDR3 nucleotides read TGTGCCAGCAGCCTCCGACTAGCGGGAGGAGGTGAGACCCAGTACTTC. Its translation: CASSLRLAGGGETQYF.

This clone was observed once. The chain links TRBV4-1 to TRBJ1-6; a possible D gene is TRBD1 (5 bases). CDR1 is MGHRA, CDR2 YSYEKL, per germline. The CDR3 runs to 18 residues. V dropped 1 base and J dropped 9 bases, with 22 bases sitting between them. CDR3 region: CASSQVDMGLTLGSPLHF. The CDR3 bases are TGCGCCAGCAGCCAAGTGGATATGGGACTTACCTTGGGTTCACCCCTCCACTTT.

The chain joins TRBV11-3 to TRBJ2-1; 10 bases are shared with TRBD2. CDR1 is SGHNT and CDR2 is YENEEA in the germline V gene. The V gene end was trimmed by 2 bases and the J gene end by 7 bases; junction bases not matched to a gene: 14. The CDR3 has 18 amino acids. The CDR3 loop is CASSLLPPSSGSLNEQFF. DNA of the CDR3: TGTGCCAGCAGCTTACTCCCCCCTTCTAGCGGGAGTTTGAATGAGCAGTTCTTC.

This sequence joins TRBV19 and TRBJ2-3, with 12 bases aligning to TRBD2. Looked up from germline, CDR1 is LNHDA and CDR2 is SQIVND (reference sequence). The CDR3 has 15 residues. After removal of 6 bases from V and 4 bases from J, the junction contained 5 bases not matched to a gene. CDR3 amino acids: CASSPGTSGPDTQYF. The CDR3 nucleotides are TGTGCCAGTAGCCCCGGGACTAGCGGGCCAGATACGCAGTATTTT.

J is TRBJ2-1 and V is TRBV7-2; 12 bases line up with TRBD2. The germline gives CDR1 SGHTA, CDR2 FQGNSA. CDR3 length equals 19 residues. J gave up 13 bases and V 1 base, and 20 bases lay outside the gene matches. CDR3 nucleotides: TGTGCCAGCAGCTTAGGACTAGCGGGGGTTTCGGTACATCGCTCCGTCCAGTTCTTC. Its translation: CASSLGLAGVSVHRSVQFF.

The genes are TRBV4-1 and TRBJ1-2; 11 bases map to TRBD1. Germline V gene data show CDR1 as MGHRA and CDR2 as YSYEKL. V trimming: 2 bases; J trimming: 1 base; junction bases outside the gene matches: 12. The CDR3 has 19 residues. This CDR3 reads CASSQSFSMGQGGNYGYTF. CDR3 coding DNA: TGCGCCAGCAGCCAATCATTTAGCATGGGACAGGGGGGTAACTATGGCTACACCTTC.

This chain links TRBV6-1 with TRBJ2-1; 9 positions match TRBD2. V lost 4 bases and J lost 0; bases outside the gene matches: 4. CDR1 and CDR2 from the germline V gene are MNHNS and SASEGT. The CDR3 has 16 amino acids. This CDR3 is CASSALSGSSYNEQFF. CDR3 nucleotides: TGTGCCAGCAGTGCCCTTAGCGGGAGCTCCTACAATGAGCAGTTCTTC.

V usage is TRBV9 and J usage is TRBJ1-3, with a weak D call TRBD1 (5 bases). Germline loops: CDR1 SGDLS, CDR2 YYNGEE. V was clipped by 4 bases and J by 2 bases, with 16 bases between them. CDR3 size: 16 residues. The DNA for the CDR3 is TGTGCCAGCAGCCCCCGATCCGGGGGGGCTGGAAACACCATATATTTT. It yields the protein CASSPRSGGAGNTIYF.

This clone was detected only once. The rearrangement joins TRBV2 to TRBJ1-1, with D unresolved. The CDR3 totals 13 residues. Trimming took off 3 bases at V and 3 bases at J, with 8 bases between the two ends. Germline lookup yields CDR1 SNHLY and CDR2 FYNNEI. CDR3 in amino acids: CASSEWVDTEAFF. CDR3 coding DNA: TGTGCCAGCAGTGAGTGGGTGGACACTGAAGCTTTCTTT.

V and J are TRBV5-8 and TRBJ2-7, with 7 bases lining up with TRBD1. The germline gives CDR1 SGHTS, CDR2 YDEGEE. J lost 3 bases, V lost 0 bases, and 0 bases had no gene match. This CDR3 has 13 amino acids. The CDR3 DNA reads as TGTGCCAGCAGCTTGGACAGGGGCTACGAGCAGTACTTC. It yields the protein CASSLDRGYEQYF.

This chain uses TRBV29-1 with TRBJ2-1; either TRBD1 or TRBD2 may fit D (5 bases each). V gave up 4 bases and J gave up 0 bases, with 13 bases separating them. The germline gives CDR1 SQVTM, CDR2 ANQGSEA. The CDR3 sequence is 15 residues long. The CDR3: CSVVGEPGSYNEQFF. The DNA for the CDR3 is TGCAGCGTTGTGGGGGAGCCAGGCTCCTACAATGAGCAGTTCTTC.

This clone was seen a few times. The chain combines TRBV7-9 with TRBJ1-5, with D unresolved. Trimming shortened V by 2 bases and J by 7 bases, and 6 bases separated the two germline ends. The CDR3 runs 12 residues. Germline V gene lookup returns CDR1 SEHNR and CDR2 FQNEAQ (reference sequence). The CDR3 DNA sequence: TGTGCCAGCAGCTTATTGGACCAGCCCCAGCATTTT. The encoded protein is CASSLLDQPQHF.

The J gene is TRBJ2-7, the V gene TRBV11-3; 7 positions agree with TRBD2. The CDR3 length is 16 residues. V gave up 4 bases and J gave up 0 bases; unmatched junction bases: 9. In germline, CDR1 is SGHNT, CDR2 YENEEA. The CDR3 is CASSSPGGNNSYEQYF. The DNA of the CDR3 is TGTGCCAGCAGCTCGCCGGGGGGAAATAACTCCTACGAGCAGTACTTC.

J is TRBJ2-1 and V is TRBV6-6; D is unresolved. The CDR3 spans 12 residues. Germline V gene sequence: CDR1 MNHNY, CDR2 SVGAGI (reference sequence). Trimming cost V 5 bases and J 4 bases, with 6 bases left between them. In DNA, the CDR3 is TGTGCCAGCAGTGACGCTTACAATGAGCAGTTCTTC. Translation: CASSDAYNEQFF.

This chain uses TRBV6-1 with TRBJ2-7; tentatively, D is TRBD1 (6 bases). The CDR3 has 15 amino acids. V was trimmed by 3 bases and J by 6 bases, leaving 18 bases between them. Germline V lookup: CDR1 MNHNS, CDR2 SASEGT. Written as DNA, the CDR3 is TGTGCCAGCAGTGAGAAGGCAGGGGCCGCCGGCGAGCAGTACTTC. It specifies CASSEKAGAAGEQYF.

The chain recombines TRBV18 with TRBJ1-1; D unclear. V shed 0 bases and J shed 0 bases, with 11 bases lying between them. The germline CDR1 and CDR2 sequences are KGHSH and LQKENI. This CDR3 region has 16 residues. DNA of the CDR3: TGTGCCAGCTCACCACCGAGGTTGTGGTTGAACACTGAAGCTTTCTTT. Its protein is CASSPPRLWLNTEAFF.